A single sample gave rise to the 30 T cell receptor beta chains below, sequenced in a study of T cells in women clearing cervical HPV infection. The data were produced by immunoSEQ multiplex PCR, yet TCRdb's version contains in-frame clones alone and is incomplete. The specimen's table records more than 30,000 clones. Source material: blood buffy coat. The receptor source for this set is a woman between 18 and 70 years old with a cervical HPV16 infection that either progressed to CIN3+ or cleared (not recorded which).

Note on this clone: The read ends 3 residues shy of where the CDR3 ends; the end is completed using the germline J gene. V usage is TRBV6-2 or TRBV6-3 and J usage is TRBJ1-2; 11 bases align to TRBD1. Trimming cost V 5 bases and J 1 base; bases outside gene matches: 3. This CDR3 is 15 amino acids long. Looked up from germline, CDR1 is MNHEY and CDR2 is SVGEGT. CDR3 in amino acids: CASSEDRGRNYGYTF. CDR3 DNA, as far as it was read: TGTGCCAGCAGTGAGGACAGGGGGCGTAACTATGGC.

As concerns this clone: The read ends 3 residues shy of where the CDR3 ends; the end is completed using the germline J gene. The chain joins TRBV19 to TRBJ2-7; 9 bases line up with TRBD1. With V trimmed by 5 bases and J by 6 bases, 5 bases remained unmatched. Germline CDR1 LNHDA, CDR2 SQIVND (reference sequence). The CDR3 spans 13 residues. CDR3 in amino acids: CASSARQGGEQYF. Partial CDR3 DNA: TGTGCCAGTAGTGCCCGACAGGGGGGCGAG.

Comments on this clone: The read comes to an end 3 residues before the CDR3 does, leaving the germline J gene to fill in the end. The V call is TRBV19, the J call TRBJ2-1; TRBD2 agrees at 11 bases. Germline CDR1 LNHDA, CDR2 SQIVND (reference sequence). This CDR3 is 17 amino acids long. Germline trimming cut 4 bases from V and 7 bases from J; bases unmatched to any gene: 12. The CDR3 loop is CASSRGSSSGGVNEQFF. The part of the CDR3 DNA that was read is TGTGCCAGTAGTAGGGGATCCAGTAGCGGGGGGGTGAATGAG.

Comment on this clone: The CDR3 goes on 3 residues after the read ends, and that part is filled in from the germline J gene. The chain is built from TRBV2 and TRBJ1-6; 10 nucleotides line up with TRBD1. Germline CDR1 SNHLY, CDR2 FYNNEI. The CDR3 extends over 13 amino acids. Losses at the gene ends were 4 bases for V and 11 bases for J; bases not matched to a gene: 2. The CDR3 reads CASSGQGATPLHF. CDR3 DNA, as far as it was read: TGTGCCAGCAGTGGACAGGGGGCAACACCC.

About this clone: The read comes to an end 3 residues before the CDR3 does, leaving the germline J gene to fill in the end. This chain uses TRBV7-9 with TRBJ2-2; tentative D call: TRBD2 (7 bases). This CDR3 is 15 amino acids long. CDR1 is SEHNR and CDR2 is FQNEAQ in the germline V gene (reference sequence). The germline V and J ends were trimmed by 0 bases and 4 bases, with 9 bases remaining between them. CDR3 DNA, as far as it was read: TGTGCCAGCAGCTTAGCGGGGGGGCTCACCGGGGAG. Translating it yields CASSLAGGLTGE. The entire CDR3 protein is CASSLAGGLTGELFF.

With regard to this clone: The read comes to an end 3 residues before the CDR3 does, leaving the germline J gene to fill in the end. Other DNA sequences in this specimen translate into the identical CDR3. The rearrangement uses TRBV2 and TRBJ2-3; possibly TRBD2 for D (7 bases). Germline-derived CDR1 and CDR2 are SNHLY and FYNNEI. The V gene lost 6 bases and the J gene lost 2 bases, with 12 bases spanning the gap. The CDR3 loop spans 14 amino acids. The covered CDR3 bases are TGTGCCAGCAGGGGGGGGGCACTCACAGATACG. Its translation: CASRGGALTDT. The CDR3, in full, reads CASRGGALTDTQYF. The whole variable domain, filled in from reference TRBV2 and TRBJ2-3, reads EPEVTQTPSHQVTQMGQEVILRCVPISNHLYFYWYRQILGQKVEFLVSFYNNEISEKSEIFDDQFSVERPDGSNFTLKIRSTKLEDSAMYFCASRGGALTDTQYFGPGTRLTVL.

Turning to this clone: The missing CDR3 end, 3 residues past where the read stops, is filled in from the germline J gene. V gene TRBV15 combines with J gene TRBJ2-2, with 12 positions matching TRBD1. There are 20 residues in the CDR3. J lost 3 bases, V lost 1 base, and 12 bases had no gene match. CDR1 and CDR2 (germline): LNHNV, YYDKDF (reference sequence). CDR3 DNA, as far as it was read: TGTGCCACCAGCAGAGTTCGTCCGGGACAGGGGGCTGAGGACACCGGGGAG. Protein sequence: CATSRVRPGQGAEDTGE. The whole CDR3 sequence reads CATSRVRPGQGAEDTGELFF.

As concerns this clone: The read is 3 residues too short to cover the CDR3 end, so that end is filled in from the germline J gene. The chain recombines TRBV11-2 with TRBJ1-2, with a tentative D call TRBD1 (5 bases). The CDR3 is 15 residues long. Per the germline V gene, CDR1 is SGHAT and CDR2 is FQNNGV. The germline V and J ends were trimmed by 0 bases and 3 bases, with 11 bases remaining between them. The chain's CDR3 is CASSLERRGDYGYTF. The DNA read from the CDR3 is TGTGCCAGCAGCTTAGAAAGGAGGGGTGACTATGGC.

The covered CDR3 bases are TGCGCCAGCAGCTTGGCCGGTTTGGTAGACACGTATGGC. Amino acid sequence: CASSLAGLVDTYG. The entire CDR3 protein is CASSLAGLVDTYGYTF. The J gene is TRBJ1-2, the V gene TRBV5-1; D not resolved. The sequenced fragment ends 3 residues before the CDR3 boundary, so the rest is inferred from the germline J gene. CDR3 length: 16 amino acids. Between the trimmed V and J ends, which lost 0 bases and 5 bases, there was a span of 17 bases. Germline CDR1 is SGHRS and CDR2 is YFSETQ.

On this clone itself: The observed sequence ends 3 residues before the CDR3 terminus, with the missing tail filled in from the germline J gene. This chain connects TRBV5-6 to TRBJ2-7; D perhaps matches TRBD2 (5 bases). CDR3 length: 12 amino acids. Trimming cost V 3 bases and J 3 bases, with 7 bases left between them. Germline-derived CDR1 and CDR2 are SGHDT and YYEEEE. Partial CDR3 DNA: TGTGCCAGCAGCTCTGAGGGCTACGAG. Amino acid sequence: CASSSEGYE. The entire CDR3 sequence reads CASSSEGYEQYF.

Note on this clone: The CDR3 goes on 3 residues after the read ends, and that part is filled in from the germline J gene. V is TRBV19 and J is TRBJ2-2; 8 bases line up with TRBD1. The CDR3 is made up of 16 amino acids. The junction had 8 bases not matched to a gene; V was cut back by 1 base and J by 7 bases. Looked up from germline, CDR1 is LNHDA and CDR2 is SQIVND (reference sequence). The chain's CDR3 is CASSIASGGANGELFF. The CDR3 bases that were read are TGTGCCAGTAGTATAGCTTCAGGGGGCGCGAACGGGGAG. Full variable domain (outside the CDR3, taken from reference TRBV19 and TRBJ2-2): DGGITQSPKYLFRKEGQNVTLSCEQNLNHDAMYWYRQDPGQGLRLIYYSQIVNDFQKGDIAEGYSVSREKKESFPLTVTSAQKNPTAFYLCASSIASGGANGELFFGEGSRLTVL.

Regarding this clone: The read comes to an end 3 residues before the CDR3 does, leaving the germline J gene to fill in the end. The chain recombines TRBV19 with TRBJ2-6; 7 nucleotides align to TRBD1. CDR1 and CDR2 (germline): LNHDA, SQIVND (reference sequence). CDR3 length: 15 residues. The junction had 3 bases not matched to a gene; V was cut back by 5 bases and J by 2 bases. The covered CDR3 bases are TGTGCCAGTAGTCCCCAGGGGGCTGGGGCCAACGTC. Translated, it gives CASSPQGAGANV. The full CDR3 reads CASSPQGAGANVLTF.

To note about this clone: The read terminates 3 residues ahead of where the CDR3 ends, so the germline J gene completes it. V is TRBV2 and J is TRBJ1-5; a possible D gene is TRBD1 (5 bases). The V end lost 4 bases, the J end lost 4 bases, and 8 bases lay between the germline ends. Germline-derived CDR1 and CDR2 are SNHLY and FYNNEI. There are 13 residues in the CDR3. Partial CDR3 DNA: TGTGCCAGCAGTGGGACACCGAATCAGCCC. Its protein is CASSGTPNQP. The complete CDR3 sequence is CASSGTPNQPQHF.

The chain's CDR3 is CASSELGVEQFF. CDR3 DNA, as far as it was read: TGTGCCAGCAGTGAATTAGGGGTTGAG. The chain couples TRBV6-1 to TRBJ2-1; D may be TRBD1 (5 bases). The read is 3 residues too short to cover the CDR3 end, so that end is filled in from the germline J gene. Germline lookup yields CDR1 MNHNS and CDR2 SASEGT. CDR3 size: 12 residues. V dropped 2 bases and J dropped 9 bases, with 8 bases sitting between them.

As for this clone: Coverage ceases 3 residues before the CDR3 finishes, and the germline J gene fills in the end. V is TRBV3-1 (or the pseudogene TRBV3-2) and J is TRBJ2-3; 11 bases are shared with TRBD2. The V segment lost 9 bases and the J segment 2 bases; nucleotides outside the gene matches: 13. The CDR3 contains 17 residues. From germline, CDR1 is LGHDT and CDR2 YNNKEL (reference sequence). The CDR3 bases that were read are TGTGCCAGGCCCGAGGCTTATAGCGGGGGGGTCACAGATACG. This encodes CARPEAYSGGVTDT. The entire CDR3 sequence reads CARPEAYSGGVTDTQYF.

The CDR3 DNA, read in part, is TGCGCCAGCAGCTTGGTCCCTAGCGGGAGGGGAAGCACCGGGGAG. Encoded protein: CASSLVPSGRGSTGE. From start to end, the CDR3 is CASSLVPSGRGSTGELFF. The chain links TRBV5-1 to TRBJ2-2, with 12 bases aligning to TRBD2. Read coverage stops 3 residues before the CDR3 terminus; the germline J gene supplies the remainder. The CDR3 consists of 18 residues. V was clipped by 0 bases and J by 4 bases; unmatched bases: 7. CDR1 SGHRS and CDR2 YFSETQ come from the germline V gene.

Worth noting for this clone: The read comes to an end 3 residues before the CDR3 does, leaving the germline J gene to fill in the end. The chain joins TRBV30 to TRBJ2-3; D gene unclear. Deletions cut 1 base from V and 2 bases from J, with 13 bases between. The V gene's germline CDR1 is GTSNPN and CDR2 SVGIG (reference sequence). This CDR3 has 15 residues. The CDR3 is CAWSEGFSFTDTQYF. Partial CDR3 DNA: TGTGCCTGGAGTGAAGGGTTTTCATTCACAGATACG.

To note about this clone: The read falls 3 residues short of the CDR3 end, and the missing part is taken from the germline J gene. V and J are TRBV7-9 and TRBJ1-2; no clear D gene. The germline V gene has CDR1 SEHNR and CDR2 FQNEAQ (reference sequence). The CDR3 spans 14 residues. The CDR3 loop reads CASSLDGLTDTYTF. The part of the CDR3 DNA that was read is TGTGCCAGCAGCTTAGACGGTCTCACAGATACC.

Regarding this clone: The read is 3 residues too short to cover the CDR3 end, so that end is filled in from the germline J gene. The V and J genes are TRBV9 and TRBJ2-7, with 8 nucleotides matching TRBD2. Germline V CDR1 and CDR2: SGDLS, YYNGEE. CDR3 length: 15 amino acids. Germline trimming cut 0 bases from V and 3 bases from J; bases unmatched to any gene: 5. The CDR3 region is CASSVGGLEGYEQYF. The CDR3 bases that were read are TGTGCCAGCAGCGTAGGGGGACTAGAGGGCTACGAG.

A word on this clone: The read terminates 3 residues ahead of where the CDR3 ends, so the germline J gene completes it. The rearrangement links TRBV7-6 to TRBJ1-1; D not certain. V was pared by 4 bases and J by 1 base, with 10 bases between. The CDR3 runs to 14 residues. From germline, CDR1 is SGHVS and CDR2 FNYEAQ. The CDR3 sequence is CASSSRAGNTEAFF. CDR3 DNA, as far as it was read: TGTGCCAGCAGCTCAAGGGCCGGGAACACTGAA.

With respect to this clone: From the germline J gene comes the end of the CDR3, since the read stops 3 residues before it. The chain uses TRBV7-2 and TRBJ1-6; D is unresolved. The germline CDR1 and CDR2 sequences are SGHTA and FQGNSA. The CDR3 sequence is 13 residues long. The ends were cut back, 4 bases at V and 10 bases at J, with 11 bases in the middle. The covered CDR3 bases are TGTGCCAGCAGCTCTATACAGAGGTCACCC. It specifies CASSSIQRSP. The whole CDR3 region reads CASSSIQRSPLHF.

Here the CDR3 reads CASSYEDRDGYTF. The part of the CDR3 DNA that was read is TGTGCCAGCAGTTATGAGGACAGGGATGGC. V is TRBV6-2 or TRBV6-3 and J is TRBJ1-2, with 8 bases aligning to TRBD1. The read is 3 residues too short to cover the CDR3 end, so that end is filled in from the germline J gene. The CDR3 consists of 13 residues. Trimming at V came to 3 bases and at J to 6 bases, leaving 3 bases not matched to a gene. In germline, CDR1 is MNHEY, CDR2 SVGEGT.

On this clone: The CDR3 end falls 3 residues outside the read, so it is completed with the germline J gene. The rearrangement uses TRBV13 and TRBJ2-6; D is unclear. The V gene's germline CDR1 is PRHDT and CDR2 FYEKMQ (reference sequence). Trimming pared 7 bases from V and 2 bases from J, leaving 9 bases between. This CDR3 has 14 amino acids. CDR3 amino acids: CASKGRTGANVLTF. The covered CDR3 bases are TGTGCCAGCAAGGGCCGTACTGGGGCCAACGTC.

As for this clone: The CDR3 goes on 3 residues after the read ends, and that part is filled in from the germline J gene. The chain combines TRBV7-2 with TRBJ2-4, with TRBD1 matching over 7 bases. CDR3 length equals 15 residues. In germline, CDR1 is SGHTA, CDR2 FQGNSA. Partial CDR3 DNA: TGTGCCAGCAGCTTAGGACAGGGTGGGTACTATGGT. Translation gives CASSLGQGGYYG. The complete CDR3 protein is CASSLGQGGYYGQYF.

Of note for this clone: An end of the junction differs from the germline gene, which may be a read error. The CDR3 extends 3 residues past the end of the read, so its final part is completed from the germline J gene. The rearrangement links TRBV19 to TRBJ2-1; TRBD2 matches at 10 bases. Germline-derived CDR1 and CDR2 are LNHDA and SQIVND (reference sequence). The CDR3 is 15 amino acids. CDR3 bases read: TGTACCAGTAGTATAGCAGCGGGAGGGGGCGATGAG. Protein: CTSSIAAGGGDE. The whole CDR3 region reads CTSSIAAGGGDEQFF.

As for this clone: The sequenced fragment ends 3 residues before the CDR3 boundary, so the rest is inferred from the germline J gene. V gene TRBV5-8 combines with J gene TRBJ1-2, with TRBD1 matching over 7 bases. Germline V gene sequence: CDR1 SGHTS, CDR2 YDEGEE. The CDR3 is 15 amino acids. Trimming took 6 bases from V and 2 from J; bases not matched to a gene: 10. This chain's CDR3 is CASTRPRGLNYGYTF. CDR3 bases read: TGTGCCAGCACCAGGCCCAGGGGGTTAAACTATGGC.

On this clone itself: The read ends 3 residues before the CDR3 terminus; that terminus is restored from the germline J gene. The V and J genes are TRBV6-1 and TRBJ2-7; 11 bases are shared with TRBD1. Losses at the gene ends were 8 bases for V and 6 bases for J; bases not matched to a gene: 9. This CDR3 spans 14 amino acids. Looked up from germline, CDR1 is MNHNS and CDR2 is SASEGT. The CDR3 loop reads CASRGQGAIGEQYF. The sequenced part of the CDR3 DNA is TGTGCCAGCCGTGGACAGGGGGCAATTGGCGAG.

Partial CDR3 DNA: TGTGCCTGGAACCCCGGGACTAGCACGATGGAGACC. This gives the protein CAWNPGTSTMET. The complete CDR3 reads CAWNPGTSTMETQYF. This chain uses TRBV30 with TRBJ2-5; 9 positions agree with TRBD2. The CDR3 end lies 3 residues beyond the end of the read and is filled in from the germline J gene. The CDR3 spans 15 residues. Germline lookup yields CDR1 GTSNPN and CDR2 SVGIG (reference sequence). The V and J ends lost 4 bases and 5 bases, in that order; junction bases with no gene match: 11.

Note on this clone: The read terminates 3 residues ahead of where the CDR3 ends, so the germline J gene completes it. The chain is built from TRBV2 and TRBJ1-1, with 7 bases lining up with TRBD1. Trimming cost V 4 bases and J 5 bases; bases outside gene matches: 10. CDR3 size: 15 residues. CDR1 and CDR2 from the germline V gene are SNHLY and FYNNEI. CDR3 sequence reads: CASSVRGGRMTEAFF. The CDR3 DNA, read in part, is TGTGCCAGCAGTGTGCGAGGGGGCAGGATGACTGAA.

Details on this clone: The read halts 3 residues ahead of the CDR3 end, with the missing end drawn from the germline J gene. The J gene is TRBJ1-3, the V gene TRBV10-1, with D perhaps matching TRBD1 (6 bases). V dropped 6 bases and J dropped 4 bases, with 16 bases sitting between them. CDR3 length: 15 residues. Germline CDR1 WNHNN, CDR2 SYGVQD (reference sequence). The DNA read from the CDR3 is TGCGCCAGCAGACTGGACAGTGAGTGCGGAAACACC. This encodes CASRLDSECGNT. The whole CDR3 protein is CASRLDSECGNTIYF.